This TCR beta chain was found in a study of T cells in Graves' hyperthyroidism and ophthalmopathy. Amplification yielded TCR beta CDR3 regions, with RNA transcripts as the source. HTBI primers drove first-round RT-PCR of the TCR CDR3. From the multiplex PCR reads, TCRdb called clonotypes with MiXCR, one entry per CDR3 protein. The sample has 450,000 to 700,000 distinct CDR3 sequences; just over 45% are singletons. This CDR3 comprises 13 residues. Germline assignment: CDR1 DFQATT and CDR2 SNEGSKA (reference sequence). The J segment lost 10 bases and the V segment lost 5 bases, leaving 12 bases of the junction unmatched. Newly diagnosed patients aged 18 to 65 had hyperthyroidism of under 2 months' duration. Diagnoses rested on clinical symptoms, serum thyroxine and TRAb, thyroid ultrasound and orbital computed tomography.

Sequenced material: peripheral blood or thyroid tissue (not recorded which). The rearrangement links TRBV20-1 to TRBJ2-5; 8 bases are a match to TRBD2. The receptor comes from a woman aged 18-29 years with Graves' hyperthyroidism. This CDR3 is CSALGRVAGIQYF. In DNA form, the CDR3 reads TGCAGTGCTCTTGGGCGGGTAGCGGGGATCCAGTACTTC.